These 14 T cell receptor beta chains were all obtained from the same sample, sequenced in a study of blood T cell repertoires in COVID-19. This table comes from immunoSEQ multiplex PCR, and its TCRdb copy is limited to in-frame clones, with some not included. Among tens of thousands of clones listed, around 87% were seen once. Source material: peripheral blood. The receptors here all came from an elderly man with active or convalescent COVID-19.

The chain recombines TRBV4-1 with TRBJ2-2, with no clear D. Trimming pared 8 bases from V and 2 bases from J, leaving 12 bases between. The germline V gene encodes CDR1 MGHRA and CDR2 YSYEKL. CDR3 length equals 14 residues. CDR3 loop: CASGSATNTGELFF. The CDR3 DNA reads as TGCGCCAGCGGTTCGGCGACAAACACCGGGGAGCTGTTTTTT.

CDR3 in DNA: TGTGCCTGGAGACTAATTTGGCGGGAGGCCCAAGATACGCAGTATTTT. Protein product: CAWRLIWREAQDTQYF. The chain combines TRBV30 with TRBJ2-3; 8 bases align to TRBD2. Trimming cost V 3 bases and J 5 bases; bases outside gene matches: 13. The germline V gene has CDR1 GTSNPN and CDR2 SVGIG (reference sequence). There are 16 residues in the CDR3.

The sample holds one count of this clone. Here the CDR3 reads CASSDSEGDTQYF. CDR3 in DNA: TGTGCCAGCAGTGACTCGGAGGGAGATACGCAGTATTTT. This chain joins TRBV6-4 and TRBJ2-3, with D perhaps TRBD2 (6 bases). The V end was cut by 0 bases, the J end by 5 bases, with 6 bases between. Germline V gene sequence: CDR1 MRHNA, CDR2 SNTAGT. The CDR3 runs to 13 residues.

CDR3 protein: CASSFDTNTEAFF. The CDR3 bases are TGTGCCAGCAGCTTTGACACAAACACTGAAGCTTTCTTT. This chain uses TRBV7-6 with TRBJ1-1; D gene ambiguous. Germline V gene lookup returns CDR1 SGHVS and CDR2 FNYEAQ. This CDR3 is 13 amino acids long. Trimming cost V 3 bases and J 2 bases, with 7 bases left between them.

This clone occurred a few times. The CDR3 loop is CASSSGGDQPQHF. The CDR3 nucleotides read TGTGCCAGTAGCTCTGGGGGCGATCAGCCCCAGCATTTT. The chain is built from TRBV19 and TRBJ1-5, with D possibly matching TRBD1 (6 bases). Germline lookup yields CDR1 LNHDA and CDR2 SQIVND (reference sequence). The CDR3 has 13 amino acids. Trimming stripped 6 bases from V and 5 bases from J, with 11 bases between.

The V gene is TRBV7-9, the J gene TRBJ1-5; 9 nucleotides match TRBD1. Trimming removed 1 base from V and 7 bases from J; junction bases left unmatched: 5. The CDR3 contains 15 residues. Germline V lookup: CDR1 SEHNR, CDR2 FQNEAQ (reference sequence). CDR3 loop: CASSLGTGVWQPQHF. The CDR3 DNA is TGTGCCAGCAGCTTAGGGACAGGGGTATGGCAGCCCCAGCATTTT.

The rearrangement joins TRBV5-4 to TRBJ1-2; D might be TRBD1 (5 bases). V lost 3 bases and J lost 4, with 13 bases in between. From germline, CDR1 is SGHNT and CDR2 YYREEE (reference sequence). The length of the CDR3 is 14 residues. The CDR3 loop is CASSSKGLGYGYTF. The CDR3 DNA follows: TGTGCCAGCAGCTCTAAGGGGCTCGGCTATGGCTACACCTTC.

The genes are TRBV11-2 and TRBJ1-5; D gene ambiguous. The germline CDR1 and CDR2 sequences are SGHAT and FQNNGV. The V end lost 2 bases, the J end lost 5 bases, and 10 bases lay between the germline ends. The CDR3 extends over 14 amino acids. The DNA of the CDR3 is TGTGCCAGCAGCTTATCGGCAGGCGATCAGCCCCAGCATTTT. This codes for CASSLSAGDQPQHF.

V and J are TRBV5-8 and TRBJ1-2; TRBD1 is a possible D gene (6 bases). The CDR3 is made up of 13 amino acids. V lost 0 bases to trimming and J lost 5 bases, with 8 bases between them. Germline CDR1 SGHTS, CDR2 YDEGEE. The CDR3: CASSLGTGYGYTF. The CDR3 DNA reads as TGTGCCAGCAGCTTGGGCACAGGGTATGGCTACACCTTC.

V gene TRBV19 combines with J gene TRBJ1-1; TRBD1 agrees at 7 bases. The length of the CDR3 is 13 residues. Trimming at V came to 9 bases and at J to 4 bases, leaving 8 bases not matched to a gene. CDR1 is LNHDA, CDR2 SQIVND, per germline (reference sequence). CDR3 DNA: TGTGCCAGCCTTGACAGGGTCGGCACTGAAGCTTTCTTT. It codes for CASLDRVGTEAFF. Complete variable domain (other parts from reference TRBV19 and TRBJ1-1): DGGITQSPKYLFRKEGQNVTLSCEQNLNHDAMYWYRQDPGQGLRLIYYSQIVNDFQKGDIAEGYSVSREKKESFPLTVTSAQKNPTAFYLCASLDRVGTEAFFGQGTRLTVV.

This chain uses TRBV18 with TRBJ1-6, with TRBD1 matching over 8 bases. The CDR3 runs 14 residues. Looked up from germline, CDR1 is KGHSH and CDR2 is LQKENI. With 3 bases clipped from V and 5 bases from J, the junction kept 0 bases outside the gene matches. The CDR3 here is CASSPGQDNSPLHF. For the CDR3, the DNA is TGTGCCAGCTCACCGGGACAGGATAATTCACCCCTCCACTTT.

The gene calls are TRBV14 and TRBJ2-7, with D possibly being TRBD1 (6 bases). The V gene lost 0 bases and the J gene lost 3 bases, with 18 bases spanning the gap. Germline V lookup: CDR1 SGHDN, CDR2 FVKESK. The CDR3 is 17 amino acids. This chain's CDR3 is CASSQEKRTVTDYEQYV. Here the CDR3 DNA reads TGTGCCAGCAGCCAAGAGAAAAGGACAGTTACGGACTACGAGCAGTACGTC.

This chain connects TRBV27 to TRBJ2-3; D not certain. Germline CDR1 and CDR2: MNHEY and SMNVEV (reference sequence). V shed 6 bases and J shed 2 bases, with 6 bases lying between them. This CDR3 contains 12 residues. Here the CDR3 DNA reads TGTGCCAGCAGACATAACACAGATACGCAGTATTTT. As protein: CASRHNTDTQYF.

The gene calls are TRBV19 and TRBJ1-1, with a tentative D call TRBD1 (6 bases). Looked up from germline, CDR1 is LNHDA and CDR2 is SQIVND (reference sequence). This CDR3 region has 14 residues. Between the trimmed V and J ends, which lost 3 bases and 0 bases, there was a span of 8 bases. CDR3 residues: CASSIRGMNTEAFF. CDR3 nucleotides: TGTGCCAGTAGTATTAGGGGGATGAACACTGAAGCTTTCTTT.